Listed below are T cell receptor beta chains from one sample, sequenced in a study of blood T cell repertoires in COVID-19. Some clones are missing from TCRdb's copy, which holds only in-frame ones; the method was immunoSEQ multiplex PCR. The sample includes 300,000 to 450,000 clones, about 85% of them seen just once. The sequenced sample was peripheral blood. The receptors originated from a young woman with acute or convalescent COVID-19. Each CDR3 is given with its conserved first and last residue. Some rows mark clone size as missing; the rest say once, few, many or name a class of expanded clone.

J gene,clone size,V gene,CDR3 protein
TRBJ1-1,-,TRBV10-3,CAIHPQGGNEAFF
TRBJ2-7,once,TRBV5-1,CASSWGQGAYEQYF
TRBJ1-1,-,TRBV7-3,CASSLGHDTEAFF
TRBJ2-1,-,TRBV9,CASSVERRDNEQFF
TRBJ2-7,-,TRBV28,CASSLGGGQGSYEQYF
TRBJ2-7,-,TRBV5-1,CASSPADSRSYEQYF
TRBJ1-1,-,TRBV7-8,CASQWDRDSMNTEAFF
TRBJ2-1,-,TRBV28,CASSSPQVISNEQFF
TRBJ2-7,-,TRBV11-2,CASSLELASSYEQYF
TRBJ1-2,-,TRBV5-4,CASTDTMDRGYGYTF
TRBJ1-6,-,TRBV27,CASSQGGGGSPLHF
TRBJ1-1,-,TRBV9,CASSAGQGTEAFF
TRBJ2-2,-,TRBV30,CAWSGGLLNTGELFF
TRBJ2-2,-,TRBV2,CASSETTTGELFF
TRBJ1-3,-,TRBV27,CASSSQQGLPGNTIYF
TRBJ1-4,-,TRBV4-2,CASSLRPGTGGEKLFF